What follows are 24 T cell receptor beta chains derived from one specimen sequenced in a study of blood T cell repertoires in COVID-19. Sequencing was performed with immunoSEQ multiplex PCR; in TCRdb, only in-frame clones are kept and a portion is missing. The repertoire includes around 250,000 clones, roughly 80% of them detected once, and roughly 3.3% sits in the top ten. What was sequenced was peripheral blood. These receptors were obtained from a woman aged 18 to 35 with acute or convalescent COVID-19.

This chain connects TRBV30 to TRBJ2-5, with 7 bases identical to TRBD2. The germline V gene encodes CDR1 GTSNPN and CDR2 SVGIG (reference sequence). The CDR3 spans 13 residues. Trimming cost V 3 bases and J 3 bases; bases outside gene matches: 4. As DNA, the CDR3 is TGTGCCTGGAGGGAAGCGGGAAAAGAGACCCAGTACTTC. This codes for CAWREAGKETQYF. Based on the CDR3 plus reference TRBV30 and TRBJ2-5, the full variable domain is SQTIHQWPATLVQPVGSPLSLECTVEGTSNPNLYWYRQAAGRGLQLLFYSVGIGQISSEVPQNLSASRPQDRQFILSSKKLLLSDSGFYLCAWREAGKETQYFGPGTRLLVL.

The gene calls are TRBV7-6 and TRBJ2-7; D may be TRBD2 (5 bases). Germline assignment: CDR1 SGHVS and CDR2 FNYEAQ. Trimming cost V 5 bases and J 7 bases, with 24 bases left between them. The CDR3 covers 16 residues. CDR3 coding DNA: TGTGCCAGCAGCATAGAGAGGACTCAAGTCTTGGGGGAGCAGTACTTC. Translated: CASSIERTQVLGEQYF.

In nucleotides, the CDR3 is TGTGCCAGCAGCCTACAGTTGGTAAGGGGCTACACCTTC. Translation gives CASSLQLVRGYTF. This chain connects TRBV7-2 to TRBJ1-2; D remains ambiguous. This CDR3 spans 13 amino acids. V was trimmed by 5 bases and J by 8 bases, leaving 15 bases between them. Germline CDR1 and CDR2: SGHTA and FQGNSA. The complete variable domain, with remaining parts taken from reference TRBV7-2 and TRBJ1-2, reads GAGVSQSPSNKVTEKGKDVELRCDPISGHTALYWYRQSLGQGLEFLIYFQGNSAPDKSGLPSDRFSAERTGGSVSTLTIQRTQQEDSAVYLCASSLQLVRGYTFGSGTRLTVV.

The J gene is TRBJ1-3, the V gene TRBV7-2; D is perhaps TRBD1 (5 bases). CDR1 SGHTA and CDR2 FQGNSA come from the germline V gene. Trimming removed 5 bases from V and 6 bases from J, with 11 bases in between. This CDR3 has 13 residues. CDR3 amino acids: CASSTRVENTIYF. In nucleotides, the CDR3 is TGTGCCAGCAGCACCAGGGTCGAAAACACCATATATTTT. The full variable domain, completed using reference TRBV7-2 and TRBJ1-3, is GAGVSQSPSNKVTEKGKDVELRCDPISGHTALYWYRQSLGQGLEFLIYFQGNSAPDKSGLPSDRFSAERTGGSVSTLTIQRTQQEDSAVYLCASSTRVENTIYFGEGSWLTVV.

This chain links TRBV29-1 with TRBJ2-1, with 7 positions matching TRBD2. Germline V CDR1 and CDR2: SQVTM, ANQGSEA. CDR3 length equals 15 residues. V trimming: 4 bases; J trimming: 8 bases; junction bases outside the gene matches: 14. The chain's CDR3 is CSVGVLRGGSYEQFF. The CDR3, as DNA: TGCAGCGTTGGGGTTCTTCGGGGCGGGAGTTATGAGCAGTTCTTC.

The V gene is TRBV6-5, the J gene TRBJ1-4, with D perhaps matching TRBD1 (5 bases). The CDR3 is 13 residues long. The germline CDR1 and CDR2 sequences are MNHEY and SVGAGI. The V gene lost 6 bases and the J gene lost 7 bases, with 12 bases spanning the gap. The CDR3 sequence: CASRPGGSEKLFF. In DNA form, the CDR3 reads TGTGCCAGCAGACCGGGGGGTAGTGAAAAACTGTTTTTT.

The rearrangement links TRBV13 to TRBJ2-1, with 9 bases that match TRBD1. CDR3 length: 15 amino acids. The germline V gene encodes CDR1 PRHDT and CDR2 FYEKMQ (reference sequence). V lost 5 bases to trimming and J lost 5 bases; unmatched junction nucleotides: 7. The CDR3 DNA reads as TGTGCCAGCAGCCTCGGTGGACAGGGGAACAATGAGCAGTTCTTC. It specifies CASSLGGQGNNEQFF.

The chain is built from TRBV19 and TRBJ1-4; D is ambiguous. CDR3 size: 16 residues. CDR1 and CDR2 from the germline V gene are LNHDA and SQIVND (reference sequence). V was cut by 8 bases and J by 0 bases, with 16 bases left in between. CDR3 protein: CASSRKRSATNEKLFF. As DNA, the CDR3 is TGTGCCAGTTCCCGGAAGAGGTCCGCAACTAATGAAAAACTGTTTTTT.

In this sample, this clone turned up a few times. The CDR3 spells CASSDRLATNEKLFF. The CDR3 nucleotides are TGTGCCAGCAGTGACAGGTTGGCAACTAATGAAAAACTGTTTTTT. The chain links TRBV28 to TRBJ1-4, with a tentative D call TRBD1 (6 bases). V gave up 5 bases and J gave up 0 bases, with 10 bases separating them. The length of the CDR3 is 15 residues. Germline assignment: CDR1 MDHEN and CDR2 SYDVKM.

The chain links TRBV28 to TRBJ2-7; 7 bases are shared with TRBD2. The trim removed 4 bases at V and 2 bases at J, leaving 26 bases unmatched. From germline, CDR1 is MDHEN and CDR2 SYDVKM. The CDR3 extends over 21 amino acids. The CDR3 spells CASSSQLVSLRGSRVTYEQYF. In DNA form, the CDR3 reads TGTGCCAGCAGTTCCCAACTAGTCTCTCTCCGCGGGAGTAGGGTCACCTACGAGCAGTACTTC.

The chain couples TRBV4-3 to TRBJ2-3, with 13 positions matching TRBD2. The CDR3 is 19 amino acids. Unmatched junction bases numbered 10, after V lost 3 bases and J lost 1 base. Germline lookup yields CDR1 LGHNA and CDR2 YSLEER. CDR3 DNA: TGCGCCAGCAGCCACCATACTAGCGGGAGGGGGACGGGCACAGATACGCAGTATTTT. Amino acids: CASSHHTSGRGTGTDTQYF.

The rearrangement uses TRBV15 and TRBJ2-1; TRBD2 matches at 11 bases. The germline CDR1 and CDR2 sequences are LNHNV and YYDKDF (reference sequence). This CDR3 comprises 16 residues. Trimming took 5 bases from V and 5 from J; bases not matched to a gene: 8. The CDR3 sequence is CATSDIAGGRDNEQFF. The CDR3 nucleotides are TGTGCCACCAGCGATATAGCGGGAGGGCGGGACAATGAGCAGTTCTTC.

The chain uses TRBV24-1 and TRBJ1-2; a possible D gene is TRBD1 (6 bases). The germline gives CDR1 KGHDR, CDR2 SFDVKD. The ends were cut back, 0 bases at V and 1 base at J, with 8 bases in the middle. The CDR3 runs 15 residues. The DNA for the CDR3 is TGTGCCACCAGTGATTTGAACAGGGTTAACTATGGCTACACCTTC. Protein product: CATSDLNRVNYGYTF.

The V gene is TRBV19, the J gene TRBJ1-1, with no clear D. The CDR3 totals 12 residues. V lost 6 bases and J 1 base, leaving 6 bases between the germline ends. CDR1 and CDR2 from the germline V gene are LNHDA and SQIVND (reference sequence). The CDR3 reads CASSAGNTEAFF. The CDR3 nucleotides read TGTGCCAGTAGCGCGGGGAACACTGAAGCTTTCTTT.

The CDR3 DNA sequence: TGTGCCAGCAGCTCCAGGACTAGCGGGAGATATGAGCAGTTCTTC. Translated, it gives CASSSRTSGRYEQFF. The J gene is TRBJ2-1, the V gene TRBV7-8, with 13 bases that match TRBD2. The CDR3 is made up of 15 amino acids. The trim removed 4 bases at V and 8 bases at J, leaving 5 bases unmatched. From germline, CDR1 is SGHVS and CDR2 FQNEAQ.

CDR3 loop: CASRRAPTTVADTQYF. CDR3 sequence (DNA): TGTGCCAGCCGTAGGGCCCCGACGACAGTGGCAGATACGCAGTATTTT. The chain employs TRBV7-2 and TRBJ2-3; a possible D gene is TRBD1 (5 bases). V was trimmed by 8 bases and J by 4 bases, leaving 22 bases between them. Germline V gives CDR1 SGHTA, CDR2 FQGNSA. The CDR3 consists of 16 residues.

The chain joins TRBV30 to TRBJ1-1; D is unclear. With 5 bases removed from V and 2 bases from J, the gap between germline ends came to 12 bases. The CDR3 has 13 residues. The germline CDR1 and CDR2 sequences are GTSNPN and SVGIG (reference sequence). The CDR3 nucleotides read TGTGCCTGGGGGTCTAGGCCTAACACTGAAGCTTTCTTT. It encodes CAWGSRPNTEAFF. Looking up the rest from reference TRBV30 and TRBJ1-1 gives the full variable domain: SQTIHQWPATLVQPVGSPLSLECTVEGTSNPNLYWYRQAAGRGLQLLFYSVGIGQISSEVPQNLSASRPQDRQFILSSKKLLLSDSGFYLCAWGSRPNTEAFFGQGTRLTVV.

This clone occurred many times. The rearrangement uses TRBV4-3 and TRBJ1-2; D unclear. In germline, CDR1 is LGHNA, CDR2 YSLEER. The CDR3 covers 15 residues. V gave up 1 base and J gave up 0 bases, with 9 bases separating them. The CDR3 coding sequence is TGCGCCAGCAGCCAAGTCCCCACAGCTAACTATGGCTACACCTTC. The encoded protein is CASSQVPTANYGYTF.

The chain links TRBV4-3 to TRBJ2-1; 8 bases are a match to TRBD2. Germline V CDR1 and CDR2: LGHNA, YSLEER. The CDR3 length is 15 residues. Losses at the gene ends were 3 bases for V and 4 bases for J; bases not matched to a gene: 5. This CDR3 reads CASSQYSGTYNEQFF. CDR3 in DNA: TGCGCCAGCAGCCAGTATAGCGGGACTTACAATGAGCAGTTCTTC.

This clone was recorded once. This chain connects TRBV7-9 to TRBJ1-2; D is ambiguous. Germline CDR1 and CDR2: SEHNR and FQNEAQ (reference sequence). Trimming shortened V by 5 bases and J by 12 bases, and 13 bases separated the two germline ends. There are 11 residues in the CDR3. The CDR3 bases are TGTGCCAGCAGCCTAGAGATGGAGGACACCTTC. The encoded protein is CASSLEMEDTF.

This clone was recorded once. The chain links TRBV28 to TRBJ1-1, with a tentative D call TRBD1 (5 bases). The CDR3 covers 12 residues. In germline, CDR1 is MDHEN, CDR2 SYDVKM. The ends were cut back, 7 bases at V and 4 bases at J, with 10 bases in the middle. The DNA of the CDR3 is TGTGCCAGCATAGCCGGGGGCACTGAAGCTTTCTTT. This gives the protein CASIAGGTEAFF.

V gene TRBV19 combines with J gene TRBJ2-7, with 8 nucleotides matching TRBD2. V lost 5 bases to trimming and J lost 6 bases; unmatched junction nucleotides: 9. The CDR3 runs to 14 residues. The V gene's germline CDR1 is LNHDA and CDR2 SQIVND (reference sequence). In DNA, the CDR3 is TGTGCCAGTAGTCCGACTAGCGTGGATTTCGAGCAGTACTTC. Its protein is CASSPTSVDFEQYF.

The chain combines TRBV11-3 with TRBJ1-6, with D possibly matching TRBD1 (5 bases). Trimming cost V 8 bases and J 4 bases, with 24 bases left between them. The CDR3 runs to 18 residues. CDR1 and CDR2 from the germline V gene are SGHNT and YENEEA. The CDR3 loop reads CASFPQLATDPYNSPLHF. The CDR3 DNA follows: TGTGCCAGCTTTCCCCAATTGGCGACAGATCCTTATAATTCACCCCTCCACTTT.

This clone was seen more than once but under ten times. This chain connects TRBV19 to TRBJ2-5; TRBD2 might be the D (6 bases). CDR3 length: 13 residues. The germline gives CDR1 LNHDA, CDR2 SQIVND (reference sequence). V shed 1 base and J shed 4 bases, with 7 bases lying between them. The CDR3 DNA sequence: TGTGCCAGTAGTATAGGAGCGGGAGAGACCCAGTACTTC. As protein: CASSIGAGETQYF.